What follows describes a single TCR beta chain. The data belong to a study of T cell changes during pregnancy in multiple sclerosis. This CDR3 is built from 14 residues. Germline CDR1 reads MNHEY; CDR2 reads SVGAGI. V lost 6 bases, J lost 4 bases, and 15 bases lay in between. Assay used: immunoSEQ multiplex PCR; TCRdb lists only in-frame clones, some missing. The repertoire holds roughly 50,000 clones, around 91% seen once, with 6.5% to 9.5% in the top ten. The TCR was taken from a female donor with multiple sclerosis, enrolled in a pregnancy study. Sequenced material: CD8+ T cells from peripheral blood mononuclear cells, taken in the second trimester of pregnancy. This chain uses TRBV6-5 with TRBJ1-1; TRBD1 is a possible D gene (6 bases). The CDR3 coding sequence is TGTGCCAGCAGCACCGGCGGGGGCTCCACTGAAGCTTTCTTT. Translation gives CASSTGGGSTEAFF.